The clone carrying this T cell receptor beta chain was seen repeatedly, ten times or more. Extracted RNA was reverse transcribed, and the resulting cDNA served as sequencing template. Data came from immunoSEQ multiplex PCR; TCRdb stores just in-frame clones and leaves some out. The sample records 110,000 or so clones, 55% to 70% being singletons. The data belong to a study of CD8+ T cells in alopecia areata. Germline lookup yields CDR1 LGHNA and CDR2 YNFKEQ. The CDR3 is 16 residues long. V lost 0 bases to trimming and J lost 0 bases, with 9 bases between them. PBMCs were stained for CD3, CD4 and CD8, and CD4+ and CD8+ T cells were sorted.

J is TRBJ1-3 and V is TRBV4-2, with D possibly being TRBD1 (6 bases). This sequence was found in a human donor in good health. Sequencing used CD4+ T cells sorted from blood. In nucleotides, the CDR3 is TGTGCCAGCAGCCAAGAAGACAGGCCCTCTGGAAACACCATATATTTT. Translating gives CASSQEDRPSGNTIYF.